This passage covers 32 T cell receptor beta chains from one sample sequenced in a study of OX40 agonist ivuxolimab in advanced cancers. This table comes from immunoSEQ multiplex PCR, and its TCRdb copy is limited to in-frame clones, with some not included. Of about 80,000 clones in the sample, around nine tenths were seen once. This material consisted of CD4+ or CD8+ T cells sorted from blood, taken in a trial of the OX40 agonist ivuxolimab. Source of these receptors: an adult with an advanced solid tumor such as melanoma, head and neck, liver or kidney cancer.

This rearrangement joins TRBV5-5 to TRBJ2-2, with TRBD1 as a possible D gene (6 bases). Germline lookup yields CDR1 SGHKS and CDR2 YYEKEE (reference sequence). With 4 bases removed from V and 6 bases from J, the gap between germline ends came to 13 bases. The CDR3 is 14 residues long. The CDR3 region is CASSPTGISGELFF. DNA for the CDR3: TGTGCCAGCAGCCCAACAGGGATTTCCGGGGAGCTGTTTTTT.

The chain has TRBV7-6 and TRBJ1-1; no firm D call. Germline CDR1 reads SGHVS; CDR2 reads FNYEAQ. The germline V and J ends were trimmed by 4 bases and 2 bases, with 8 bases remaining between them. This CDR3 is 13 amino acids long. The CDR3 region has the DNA TGTGCCAGCAGCTCCTCACGAAACACTGAAGCTTTCTTT. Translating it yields CASSSSRNTEAFF.

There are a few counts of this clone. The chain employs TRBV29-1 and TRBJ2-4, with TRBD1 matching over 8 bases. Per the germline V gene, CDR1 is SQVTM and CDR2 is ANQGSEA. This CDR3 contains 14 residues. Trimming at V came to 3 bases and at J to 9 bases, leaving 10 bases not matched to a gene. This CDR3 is CSVEDRAPSSIQYF. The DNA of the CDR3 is TGCAGCGTTGAGGACAGGGCCCCGTCTAGCATTCAGTACTTC.

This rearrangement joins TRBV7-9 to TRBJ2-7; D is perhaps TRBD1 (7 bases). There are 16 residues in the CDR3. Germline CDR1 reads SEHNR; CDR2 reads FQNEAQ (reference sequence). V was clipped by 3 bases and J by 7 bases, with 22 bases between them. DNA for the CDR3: TGTGCCAGCAGCTTTGTCAGGGGGACTGGAGATGAGGAGCAGTACTTC. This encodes CASSFVRGTGDEEQYF.

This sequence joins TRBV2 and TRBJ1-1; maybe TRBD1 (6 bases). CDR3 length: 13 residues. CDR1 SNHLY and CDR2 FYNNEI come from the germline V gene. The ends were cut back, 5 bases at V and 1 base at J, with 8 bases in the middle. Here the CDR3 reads CASSNRENTEAFF. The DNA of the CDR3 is TGTGCCAGCAGTAACAGGGAGAACACTGAAGCTTTCTTT.

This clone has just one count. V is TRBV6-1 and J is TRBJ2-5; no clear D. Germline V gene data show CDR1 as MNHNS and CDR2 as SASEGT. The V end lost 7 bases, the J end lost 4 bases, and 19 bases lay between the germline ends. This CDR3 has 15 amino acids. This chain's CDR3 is CASTTRPALGETQYF. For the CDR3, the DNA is TGTGCCAGCACCACCCGCCCAGCCTTGGGAGAGACCCAGTACTTC.

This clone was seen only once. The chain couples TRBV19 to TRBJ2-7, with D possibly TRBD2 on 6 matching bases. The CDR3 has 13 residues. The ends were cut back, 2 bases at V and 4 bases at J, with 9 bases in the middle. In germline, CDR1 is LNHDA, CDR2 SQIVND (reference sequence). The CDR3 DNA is TGTGCCAGTAGTATAAAACTAGCATACGAGCAGTACTTC. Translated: CASSIKLAYEQYF. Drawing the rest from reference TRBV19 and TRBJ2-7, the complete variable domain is DGGITQSPKYLFRKEGQNVTLSCEQNLNHDAMYWYRQDPGQGLRLIYYSQIVNDFQKGDIAEGYSVSREKKESFPLTVTSAQKNPTAFYLCASSIKLAYEQYFGPGTRLTVT.

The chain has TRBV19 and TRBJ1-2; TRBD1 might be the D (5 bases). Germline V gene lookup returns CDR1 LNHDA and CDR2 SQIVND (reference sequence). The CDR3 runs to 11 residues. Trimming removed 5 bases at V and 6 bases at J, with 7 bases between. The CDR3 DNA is TGTGCCAGTAGTGTCAGGGATGGCTACACCTTC. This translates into CASSVRDGYTF.

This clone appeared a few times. Written as DNA, the CDR3 is TGCGCCAGCAGCCTTGTCGAGGAGGTCACCGGGGAGCTGTTTTTT. Translation: CASSLVEEVTGELFF. The rearrangement links TRBV5-1 to TRBJ2-2; possibly TRBD2 for D (5 bases). The CDR3 is 15 residues long. Trimming shortened V by 4 bases and J by 4 bases, and 14 bases separated the two germline ends. Germline V lookup: CDR1 SGHRS, CDR2 YFSETQ.

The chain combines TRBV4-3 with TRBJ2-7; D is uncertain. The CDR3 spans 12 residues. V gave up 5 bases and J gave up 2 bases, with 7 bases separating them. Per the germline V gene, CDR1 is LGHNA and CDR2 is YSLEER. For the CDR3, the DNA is TGCGCCAGCAGCTCCCCCCCCTACGAGCAGTACTTC. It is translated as CASSSPPYEQYF.

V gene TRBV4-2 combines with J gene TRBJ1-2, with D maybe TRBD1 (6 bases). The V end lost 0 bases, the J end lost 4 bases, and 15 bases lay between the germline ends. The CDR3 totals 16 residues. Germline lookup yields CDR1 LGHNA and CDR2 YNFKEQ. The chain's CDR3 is CASSQEGGSRRYGYTF. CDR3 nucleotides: TGTGCCAGCAGCCAAGAAGGGGGAAGTAGGCGCTATGGCTACACCTTC.

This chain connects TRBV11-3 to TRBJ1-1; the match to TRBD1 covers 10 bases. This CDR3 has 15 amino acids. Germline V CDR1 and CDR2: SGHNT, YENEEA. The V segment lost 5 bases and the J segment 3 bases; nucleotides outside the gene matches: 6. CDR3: CASSPMDRGDTEAFF. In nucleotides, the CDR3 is TGTGCCAGCAGCCCCATGGACAGGGGGGACACTGAAGCTTTCTTT.

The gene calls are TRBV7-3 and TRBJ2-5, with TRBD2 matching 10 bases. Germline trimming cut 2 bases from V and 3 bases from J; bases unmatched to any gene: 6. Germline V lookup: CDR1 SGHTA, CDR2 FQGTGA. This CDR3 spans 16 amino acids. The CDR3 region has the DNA TGTGCCAGCAGCTTAGGTCCTAGCGGGAGAGAAGAGACCCAGTACTTC. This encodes CASSLGPSGREETQYF.

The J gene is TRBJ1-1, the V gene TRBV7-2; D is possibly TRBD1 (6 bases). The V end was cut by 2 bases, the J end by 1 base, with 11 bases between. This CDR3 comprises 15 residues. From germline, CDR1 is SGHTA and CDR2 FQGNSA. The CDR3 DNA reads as TGTGCCAGCAGCTTAACCCCGACAGGGAACACTGAAGCTTTCTTT. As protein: CASSLTPTGNTEAFF.

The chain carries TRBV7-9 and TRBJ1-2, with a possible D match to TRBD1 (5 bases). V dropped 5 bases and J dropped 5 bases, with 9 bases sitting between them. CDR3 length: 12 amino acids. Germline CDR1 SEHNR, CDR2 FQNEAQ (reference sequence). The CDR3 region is CASSREGYGYTF. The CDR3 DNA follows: TGTGCCAGCAGCCGGGAGGGGTATGGCTACACCTTC.

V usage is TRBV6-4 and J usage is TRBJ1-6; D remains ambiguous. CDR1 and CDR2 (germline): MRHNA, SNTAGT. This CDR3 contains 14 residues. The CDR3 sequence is CAANPGYHYSPLHF. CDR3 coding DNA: TGTGCTGCGAACCCGGGGTACCACTATTCACCCCTCCACTTT.

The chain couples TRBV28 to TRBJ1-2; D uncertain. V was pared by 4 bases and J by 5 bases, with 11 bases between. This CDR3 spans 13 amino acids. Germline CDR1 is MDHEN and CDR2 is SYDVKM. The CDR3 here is CASSSGSQYGYTF. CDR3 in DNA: TGTGCCAGCAGTTCGGGATCCCAATATGGCTACACCTTC.

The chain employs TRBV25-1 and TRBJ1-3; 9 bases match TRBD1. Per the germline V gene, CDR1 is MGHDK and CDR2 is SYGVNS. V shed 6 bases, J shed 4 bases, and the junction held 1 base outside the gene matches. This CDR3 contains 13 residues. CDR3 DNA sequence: TGTGCCAGCAGCACAGGGGGCGGAAACACCATATATTTT. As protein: CASSTGGGNTIYF.

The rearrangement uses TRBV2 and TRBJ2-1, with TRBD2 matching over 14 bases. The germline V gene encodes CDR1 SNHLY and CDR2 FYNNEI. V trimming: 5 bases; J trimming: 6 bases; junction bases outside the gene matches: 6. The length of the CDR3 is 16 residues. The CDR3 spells CASSRLAGGVGNEQFF. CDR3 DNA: TGTGCCAGCAGTCGACTAGCGGGAGGGGTAGGCAATGAGCAGTTCTTC.

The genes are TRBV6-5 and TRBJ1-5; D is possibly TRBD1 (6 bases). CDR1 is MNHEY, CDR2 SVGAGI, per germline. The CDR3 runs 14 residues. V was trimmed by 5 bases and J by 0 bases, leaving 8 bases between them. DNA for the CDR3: TGTGCCAGCAGTAGGACAGTTAGCAATCAGCCCCAGCATTTT. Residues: CASSRTVSNQPQHF.

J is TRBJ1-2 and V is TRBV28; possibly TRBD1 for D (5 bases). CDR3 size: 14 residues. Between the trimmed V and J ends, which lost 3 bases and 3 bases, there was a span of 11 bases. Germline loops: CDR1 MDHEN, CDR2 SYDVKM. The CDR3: CASSLGRADYGYTF. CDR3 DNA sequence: TGTGCCAGCAGTTTGGGGCGGGCCGACTATGGCTACACCTTC.

The chain's CDR3 is CASSYSLEGIGYTF. CDR3 nucleotide sequence: TGTGCCAGCAGTTATTCGCTGGAAGGGATCGGCTACACCTTC. The rearrangement joins TRBV6-5 to TRBJ1-2; D call uncertain. This CDR3 has 14 residues. Germline CDR1 reads MNHEY; CDR2 reads SVGAGI. Trimming took off 3 bases at V and 8 bases at J, with 16 bases between the two ends.

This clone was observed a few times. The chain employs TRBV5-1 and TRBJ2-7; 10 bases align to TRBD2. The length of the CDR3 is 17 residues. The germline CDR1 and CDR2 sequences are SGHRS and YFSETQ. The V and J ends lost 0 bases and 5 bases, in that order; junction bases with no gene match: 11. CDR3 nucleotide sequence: TGCGCCAGCAGCTTGGAGGGGCTAGCGGGAGCTCCCAACGAGCAGTACTTC. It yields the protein CASSLEGLAGAPNEQYF. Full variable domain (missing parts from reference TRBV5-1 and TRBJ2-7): KAGVTQTPRYLIKTRGQQVTLSCSPISGHRSVSWYQQTPGQGLQFLFEYFSETQRNKGNFPGRFSGRQFSNSRSEMNVSTLELGDSALYLCASSLEGLAGAPNEQYFGPGTRLTVT.

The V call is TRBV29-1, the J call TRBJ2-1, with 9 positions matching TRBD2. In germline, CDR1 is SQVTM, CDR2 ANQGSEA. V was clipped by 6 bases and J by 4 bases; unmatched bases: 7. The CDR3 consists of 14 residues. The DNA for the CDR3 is TGCAGCGTGAGAGCGGGGGGCTTATACAATGAGCAGTTCTTC. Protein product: CSVRAGGLYNEQFF.

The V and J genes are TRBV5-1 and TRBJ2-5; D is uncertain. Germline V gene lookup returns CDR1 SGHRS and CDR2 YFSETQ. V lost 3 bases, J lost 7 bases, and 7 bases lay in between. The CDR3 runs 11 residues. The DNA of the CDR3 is TGCGCCAGCAGCTCCCGTGCGACCCAGTACTTC. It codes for CASSSRATQYF.

The CDR3 region has the DNA TGTGCCAGCAACAAACAGGGATTCGACGAGCAGTACTTC. Its protein product is CASNKQGFDEQYF. The chain couples TRBV11-2 to TRBJ2-7, with a weak D call TRBD1 (6 bases). CDR3 length: 13 residues. Looked up from germline, CDR1 is SGHAT and CDR2 is FQNNGV. Trimming removed 7 bases at V and 5 bases at J, with 15 bases between.

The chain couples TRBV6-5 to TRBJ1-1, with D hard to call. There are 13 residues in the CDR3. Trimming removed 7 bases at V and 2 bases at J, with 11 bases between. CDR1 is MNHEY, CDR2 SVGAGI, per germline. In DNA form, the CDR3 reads TGTGCCAGCACCCAAGTGGAAAACACTGAAGCTTTCTTT. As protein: CASTQVENTEAFF.

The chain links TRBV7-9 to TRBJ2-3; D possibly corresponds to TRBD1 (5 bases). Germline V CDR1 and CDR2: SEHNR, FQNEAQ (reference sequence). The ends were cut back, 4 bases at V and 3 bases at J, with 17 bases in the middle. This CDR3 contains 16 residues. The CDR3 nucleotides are TGTGCCAGCAGCTACTCAGGAAGGGCAGGGACAGATACGCAGTATTTT. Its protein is CASSYSGRAGTDTQYF.

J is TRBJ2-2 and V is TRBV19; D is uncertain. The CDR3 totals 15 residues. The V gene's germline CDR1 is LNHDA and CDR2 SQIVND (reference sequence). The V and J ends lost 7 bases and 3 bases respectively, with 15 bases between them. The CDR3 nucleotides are TGTGCCAGTAAGGGAAGCTCCAAGTACACCGGGGAGCTGTTTTTT. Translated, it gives CASKGSSKYTGELFF.

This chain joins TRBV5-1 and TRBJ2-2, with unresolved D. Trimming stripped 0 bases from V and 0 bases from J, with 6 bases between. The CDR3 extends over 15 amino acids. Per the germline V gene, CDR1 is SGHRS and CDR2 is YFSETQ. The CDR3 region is CASSLGVANTGELFF. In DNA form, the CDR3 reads TGCGCCAGCAGCTTGGGGGTAGCGAACACCGGGGAGCTGTTTTTT.

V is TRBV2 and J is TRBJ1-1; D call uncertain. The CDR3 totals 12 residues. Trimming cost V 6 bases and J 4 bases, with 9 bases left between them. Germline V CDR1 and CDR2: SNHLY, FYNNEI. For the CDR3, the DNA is TGTGCCAGCAGCGACTTCGGCACTGAAGCTTTCTTT. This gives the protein CASSDFGTEAFF.

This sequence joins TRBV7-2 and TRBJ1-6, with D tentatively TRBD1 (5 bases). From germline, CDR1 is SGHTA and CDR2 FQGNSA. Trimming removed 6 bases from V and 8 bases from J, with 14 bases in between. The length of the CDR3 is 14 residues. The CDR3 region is CASSLSGVDSPLHF. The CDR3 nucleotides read TGTGCCAGCAGTTTGTCGGGGGTCGATTCACCCCTCCACTTT.